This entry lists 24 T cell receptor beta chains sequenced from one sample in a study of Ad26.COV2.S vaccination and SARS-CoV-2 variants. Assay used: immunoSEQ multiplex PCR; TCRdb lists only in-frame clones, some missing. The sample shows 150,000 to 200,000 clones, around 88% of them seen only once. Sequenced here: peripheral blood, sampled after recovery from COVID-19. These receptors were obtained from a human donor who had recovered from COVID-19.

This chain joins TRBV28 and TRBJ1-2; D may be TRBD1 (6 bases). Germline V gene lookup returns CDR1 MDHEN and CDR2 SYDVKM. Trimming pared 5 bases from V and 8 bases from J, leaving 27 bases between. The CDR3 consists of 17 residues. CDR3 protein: CASSLPHTGTLGFGYTF. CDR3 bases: TGTGCCAGCAGTCTTCCCCATACCGGGACACTGGGGTTCGGCTACACCTTC.

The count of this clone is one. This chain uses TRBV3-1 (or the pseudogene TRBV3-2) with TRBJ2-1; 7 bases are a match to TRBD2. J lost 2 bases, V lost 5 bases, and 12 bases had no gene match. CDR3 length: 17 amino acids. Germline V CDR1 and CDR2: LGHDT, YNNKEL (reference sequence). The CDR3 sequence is CASSEGGTSGPYNEQFF. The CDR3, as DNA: TGTGCCAGCAGCGAGGGAGGGACTTCGGGCCCCTACAATGAGCAGTTCTTC.

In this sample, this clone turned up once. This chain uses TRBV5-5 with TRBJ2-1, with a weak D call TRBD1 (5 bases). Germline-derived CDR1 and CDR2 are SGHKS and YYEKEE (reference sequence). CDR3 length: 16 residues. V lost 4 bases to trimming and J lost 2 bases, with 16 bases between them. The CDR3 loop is CASSLFTDSPYNEQFF. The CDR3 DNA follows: TGTGCCAGCAGCCTTTTTACCGACAGTCCCTACAATGAGCAGTTCTTC.

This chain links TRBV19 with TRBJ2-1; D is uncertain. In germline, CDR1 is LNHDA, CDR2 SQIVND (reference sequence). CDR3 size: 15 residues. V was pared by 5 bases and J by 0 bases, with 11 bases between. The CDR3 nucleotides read TGTGCCAGTAGTTACAGCCTGAGCTCCTACAATGAGCAGTTCTTC. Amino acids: CASSYSLSSYNEQFF.

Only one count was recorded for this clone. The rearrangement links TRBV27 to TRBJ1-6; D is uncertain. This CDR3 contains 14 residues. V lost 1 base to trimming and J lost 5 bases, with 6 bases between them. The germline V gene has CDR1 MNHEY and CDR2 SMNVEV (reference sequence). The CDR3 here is CASSLWENNSPLHF. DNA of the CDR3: TGTGCCAGCAGTTTATGGGAGAATAATTCACCCCTCCACTTT.

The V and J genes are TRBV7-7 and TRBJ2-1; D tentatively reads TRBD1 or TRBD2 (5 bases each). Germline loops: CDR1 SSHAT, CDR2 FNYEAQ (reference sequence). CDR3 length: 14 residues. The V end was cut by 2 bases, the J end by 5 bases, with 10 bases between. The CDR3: CASSLSGTHNEQFF. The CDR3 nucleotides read TGTGCCAGCAGCTTAAGTGGGACCCACAATGAGCAGTTCTTC.

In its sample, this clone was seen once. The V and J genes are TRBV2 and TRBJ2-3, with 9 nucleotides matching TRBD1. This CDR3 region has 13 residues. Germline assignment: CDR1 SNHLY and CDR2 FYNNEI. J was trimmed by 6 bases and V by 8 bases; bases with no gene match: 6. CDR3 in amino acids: CASWGQGGDTQYF. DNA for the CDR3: TGTGCCAGCTGGGGACAGGGCGGGGATACGCAGTATTTT.

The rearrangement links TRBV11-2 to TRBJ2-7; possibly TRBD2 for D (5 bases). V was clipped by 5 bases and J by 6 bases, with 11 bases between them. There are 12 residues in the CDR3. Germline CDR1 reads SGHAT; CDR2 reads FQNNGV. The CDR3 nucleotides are TGTGCCAGCAGCAACACCGGAGGCGAGCAGTACTTC. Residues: CASSNTGGEQYF.

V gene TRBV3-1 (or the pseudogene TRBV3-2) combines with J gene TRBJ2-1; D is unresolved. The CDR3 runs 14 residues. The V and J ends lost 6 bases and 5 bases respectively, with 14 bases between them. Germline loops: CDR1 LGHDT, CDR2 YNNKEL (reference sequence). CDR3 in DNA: TGTGCCAGCAGTCCCAGGTGGCGAGACAATGAGCAGTTCTTC. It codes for CASSPRWRDNEQFF.

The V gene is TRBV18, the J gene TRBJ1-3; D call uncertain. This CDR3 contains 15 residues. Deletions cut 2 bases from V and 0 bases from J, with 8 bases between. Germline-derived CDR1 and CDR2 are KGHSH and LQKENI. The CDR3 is CASSPSQLSGNTIYF. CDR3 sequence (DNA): TGTGCCAGCTCACCAAGCCAGCTCTCTGGAAACACCATATATTTT.

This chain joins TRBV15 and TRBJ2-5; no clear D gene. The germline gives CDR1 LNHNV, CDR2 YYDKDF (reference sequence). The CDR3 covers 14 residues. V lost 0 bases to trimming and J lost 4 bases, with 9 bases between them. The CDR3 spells CATSRDQSRETQYF. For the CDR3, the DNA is TGTGCCACCAGCAGAGATCAGAGCAGAGAGACCCAGTACTTC.

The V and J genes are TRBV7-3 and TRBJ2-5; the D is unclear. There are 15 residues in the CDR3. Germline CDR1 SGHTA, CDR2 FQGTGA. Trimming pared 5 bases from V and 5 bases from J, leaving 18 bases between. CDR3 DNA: TGTGCCAGCAGCCCTACACGGGCGGCGAGGGAGACCCAGTACTTC. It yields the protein CASSPTRAARETQYF.

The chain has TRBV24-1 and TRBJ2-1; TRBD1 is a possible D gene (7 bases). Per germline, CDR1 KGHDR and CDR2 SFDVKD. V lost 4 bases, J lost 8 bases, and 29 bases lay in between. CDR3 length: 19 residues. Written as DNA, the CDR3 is TGTGCCACCAGTGAACCCGACAGGGTGATCCTAGCGCCCGTGGATGAGCAGTTCTTC. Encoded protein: CATSEPDRVILAPVDEQFF.

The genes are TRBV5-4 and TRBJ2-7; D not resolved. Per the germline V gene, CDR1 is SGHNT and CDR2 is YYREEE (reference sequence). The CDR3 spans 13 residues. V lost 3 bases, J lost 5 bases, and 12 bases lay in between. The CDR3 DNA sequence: TGTGCCAGCAGCTCTCCCCCGACGGACGAGCAGTACTTC. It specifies CASSSPPTDEQYF.

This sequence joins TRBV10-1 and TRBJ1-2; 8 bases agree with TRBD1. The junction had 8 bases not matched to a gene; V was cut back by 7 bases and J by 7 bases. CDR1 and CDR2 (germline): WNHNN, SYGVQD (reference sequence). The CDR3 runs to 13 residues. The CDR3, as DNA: TGCGCCAGCACCAGGGGGCGCCCCCCTGGCTACACCTTC. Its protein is CASTRGRPPGYTF.

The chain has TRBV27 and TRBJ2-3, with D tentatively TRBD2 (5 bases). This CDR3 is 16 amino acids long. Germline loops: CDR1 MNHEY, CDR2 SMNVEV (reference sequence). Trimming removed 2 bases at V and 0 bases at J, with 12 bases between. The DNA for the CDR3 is TGTGCCAGCAGTTTAAGAGGGTACACCAGCACAGATACGCAGTATTTT. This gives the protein CASSLRGYTSTDTQYF.

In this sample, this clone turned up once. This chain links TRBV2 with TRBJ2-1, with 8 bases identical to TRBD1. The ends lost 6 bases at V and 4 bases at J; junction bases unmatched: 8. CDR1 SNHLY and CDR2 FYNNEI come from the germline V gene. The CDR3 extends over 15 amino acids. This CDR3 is CASRSGQGAYNEQFF. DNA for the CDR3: TGTGCCAGCAGATCGGGGCAGGGGGCTTACAATGAGCAGTTCTTC.

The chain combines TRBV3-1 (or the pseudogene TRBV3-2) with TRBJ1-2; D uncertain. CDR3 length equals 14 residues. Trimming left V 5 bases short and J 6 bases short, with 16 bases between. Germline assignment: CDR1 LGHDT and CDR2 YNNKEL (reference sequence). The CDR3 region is CASSSRSPHHGYTF. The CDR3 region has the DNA TGTGCCAGCAGCTCCAGGTCACCTCATCATGGCTACACCTTC.

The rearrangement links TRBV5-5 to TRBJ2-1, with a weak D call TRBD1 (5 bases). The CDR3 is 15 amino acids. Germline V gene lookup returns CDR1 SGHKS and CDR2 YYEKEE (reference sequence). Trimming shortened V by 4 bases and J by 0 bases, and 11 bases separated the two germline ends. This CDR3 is CASSPPRASYNEQFF. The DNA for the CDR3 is TGTGCCAGCAGCCCCCCCAGGGCCTCCTACAATGAGCAGTTCTTC.

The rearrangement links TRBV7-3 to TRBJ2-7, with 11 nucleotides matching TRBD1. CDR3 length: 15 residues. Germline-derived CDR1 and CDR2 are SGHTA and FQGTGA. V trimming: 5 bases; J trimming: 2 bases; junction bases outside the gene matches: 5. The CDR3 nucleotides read TGTGCCAGCAGCCCCGGGACAGGGGGACCCTACGAGCAGTACTTC. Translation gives CASSPGTGGPYEQYF.

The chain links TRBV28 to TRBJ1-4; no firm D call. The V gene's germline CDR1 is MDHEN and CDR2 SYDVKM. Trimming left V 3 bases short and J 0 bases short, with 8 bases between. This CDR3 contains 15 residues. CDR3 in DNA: TGTGCCAGCAGTTTGACCTCTGCAACTAATGAAAAACTGTTTTTT. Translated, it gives CASSLTSATNEKLFF.

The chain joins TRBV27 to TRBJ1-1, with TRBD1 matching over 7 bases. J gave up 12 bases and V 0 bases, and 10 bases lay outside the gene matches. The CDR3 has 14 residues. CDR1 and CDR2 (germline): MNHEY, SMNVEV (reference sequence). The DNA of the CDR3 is TGTGCCAGCAGTTTATCCGGAAGGGGGCGCAAGTCTTTCTTT. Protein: CASSLSGRGRKSFF.

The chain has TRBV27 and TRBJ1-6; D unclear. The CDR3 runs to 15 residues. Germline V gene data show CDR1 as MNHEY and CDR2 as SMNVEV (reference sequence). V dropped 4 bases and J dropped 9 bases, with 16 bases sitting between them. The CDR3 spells CASSSSGDQRSPLHF. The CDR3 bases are TGTGCCAGCAGTTCTAGCGGGGATCAGCGTTCACCCCTCCACTTT.

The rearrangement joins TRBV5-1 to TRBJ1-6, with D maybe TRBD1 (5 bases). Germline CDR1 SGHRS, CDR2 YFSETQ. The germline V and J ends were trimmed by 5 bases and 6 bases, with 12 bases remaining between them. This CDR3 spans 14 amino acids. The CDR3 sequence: CASRSGRINSPLHF. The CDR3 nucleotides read TGCGCCAGCAGATCGGGACGGATTAATTCACCCCTCCACTTT.